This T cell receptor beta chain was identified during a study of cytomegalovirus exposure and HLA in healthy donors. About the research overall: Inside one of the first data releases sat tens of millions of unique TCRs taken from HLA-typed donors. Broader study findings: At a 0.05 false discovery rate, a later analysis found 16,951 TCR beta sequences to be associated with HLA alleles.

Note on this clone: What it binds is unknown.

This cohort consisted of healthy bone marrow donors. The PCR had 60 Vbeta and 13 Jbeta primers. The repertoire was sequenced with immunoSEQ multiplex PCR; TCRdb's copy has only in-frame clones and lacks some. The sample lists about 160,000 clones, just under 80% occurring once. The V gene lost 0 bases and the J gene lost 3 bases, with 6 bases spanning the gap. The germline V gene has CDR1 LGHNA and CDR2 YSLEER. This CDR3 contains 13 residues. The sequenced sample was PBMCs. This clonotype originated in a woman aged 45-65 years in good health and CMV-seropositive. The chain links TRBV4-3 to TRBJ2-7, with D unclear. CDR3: CASSQDSGYEQYF. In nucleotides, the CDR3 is TGCGCCAGCAGCCAAGATTCGGGCTACGAGCAGTACTTC.